Presented here are 12 T cell receptor beta chains from one specimen sequenced in a study of T cells in Graves' hyperthyroidism and ophthalmopathy. It was RNA transcripts that yielded the amplified TCR beta CDR3 regions. With the HTBI primer set, the TCR CDR3 went through a first round of RT-PCR. TCRdb passed the multiplex PCR reads through MiXCR, listing each CDR3 protein once. The sample lists about 740,000 distinct CDR3 sequences, around 13% seen once, with roughly a tenth in the top ten. The sequencing sample was made of blood. All receptors come from a woman aged 18-29 years with Graves' hyperthyroidism.

This clonotype came up a few times. The CDR3 is CASSPRQYNQPQHF. The CDR3 region has the DNA TGTGCCAGCAGTCCCAGACAGTACAATCAGCCCCAGCATTTT. V and J are TRBV12-3 or TRBV12-4 and TRBJ1-5, with a possible D match to TRBD1 (5 bases). V lost 5 bases to trimming and J lost 3 bases, with 11 bases between them. CDR3 length equals 14 residues.

Details on this clonotype: A much larger clone lies a single base off, so this may be a read error. J is TRBJ2-1 and V is TRBV30; 7 bases agree with TRBD1. The CDR3 loop spans 13 amino acids. Trimming removed 8 bases from V and 10 bases from J; junction bases left unmatched: 14. Looked up from germline, CDR1 is GTSNPN and CDR2 is SVGIG (reference sequence). The CDR3 DNA is TGTGCCGTACGGATCCCGGGACAGATCGAGCAGTTCTTC. Its translation: CAVRIPGQIEQFF. Complete variable domain (other parts from reference TRBV30 and TRBJ2-1): SQTIHQWPATLVQPVGSPLSLECTVEGTSNPNLYWYRQAAGRGLQLLFYSVGIGQISSEVPQNLSASRPQDRQFILSSKKLLLSDSGFYLCAVRIPGQIEQFFGPGTRLTVL.

In its sample, this clonotype was seen a few times. V and J are TRBV12-3 or TRBV12-4 and TRBJ2-5, with D possibly being TRBD1 or TRBD2 (5 bases each). Between the trimmed V and J ends, which lost 5 bases and 4 bases, there was a span of 11 bases. This CDR3 is built from 13 residues. CDR3 coding DNA: TGTGCCAGCAGTCCGGGACGCACAGAGACCCAGTACTTC. Translated: CASSPGRTETQYF.

The gene calls are TRBV14 and TRBJ2-3, with TRBD2 matching 7 bases. The germline V gene encodes CDR1 SGHDN and CDR2 FVKESK. CDR3 size: 14 residues. V lost 3 bases and J lost 7; bases outside the gene matches: 7. The CDR3 DNA follows: TGTGCCAGCAGCCAGCCTTCACTAGCGTATACGCAGTATTTT. Translated: CASSQPSLAYTQYF.

Ten or more counts support this clonotype. V usage is TRBV5-1 and J usage is TRBJ1-2, with D perhaps TRBD1 (5 bases). The CDR3 runs to 15 residues. Germline V CDR1 and CDR2: SGHRS, YFSETQ. Between the trimmed V and J ends, which lost 0 bases and 4 bases, there was a span of 13 bases. The CDR3, as DNA: TGCGCCAGCAGCTTGGTTTCTCCAGGGATCTATGGCTACACCTTC. It yields the protein CASSLVSPGIYGYTF.

This clonotype was recorded many times. This chain connects TRBV12-3 or TRBV12-4 to TRBJ2-7, with 7 bases identical to TRBD1. The junction had 7 bases not matched to a gene; V was cut back by 7 bases and J by 1 base. The CDR3 loop spans 14 amino acids. CDR3 DNA sequence: TGTGCCAGCAATGCGGCAGGGGGATCCTACGAGCAGTACTTC. It codes for CASNAAGGSYEQYF.

This clonotype appeared a few times. This chain connects TRBV24-1 to TRBJ2-1; D possibly corresponds to TRBD2 (5 bases). The germline V and J ends were trimmed by 3 bases and 4 bases, with 12 bases remaining between them. Germline CDR1 reads KGHDR; CDR2 reads SFDVKD. The length of the CDR3 is 15 residues. CDR3 sequence: CATSDPPRGYNEQFF. The CDR3 nucleotides read TGTGCCACCAGTGATCCACCTCGGGGATACAATGAGCAGTTCTTC.

At least ten counts were recorded for this clonotype. The chain is built from TRBV6-1 and TRBJ2-2; TRBD1 is a possible D gene (6 bases). Trimming removed 4 bases at V and 4 bases at J, with 10 bases between. The CDR3 is made up of 14 amino acids. Germline V gene lookup returns CDR1 MNHNS and CDR2 SASEGT. CDR3 in DNA: TGTGCCAGCAGTGCTGACAGGATCACCGGGGAGCTGTTTTTT. The encoded protein is CASSADRITGELFF.

This clonotype was recorded at least ten times. V is TRBV10-3 and J is TRBJ2-7; D tentatively reads TRBD1 or TRBD2 (5 bases each). CDR1 is ENHRY and CDR2 is SYGVKD in the germline V gene. V lost 6 bases and J lost 0, with 9 bases in between. This CDR3 has 13 amino acids. CDR3 DNA sequence: TGTGCCATCAGCGATGGGGGCTCCTACGAGCAGTACTTC. Translating gives CAISDGGSYEQYF.

There are many counts of this clonotype. The chain joins TRBV19 to TRBJ1-5; D is unclear. V was trimmed by 9 bases and J by 2 bases, leaving 8 bases between them. There are 12 residues in the CDR3. Germline CDR1 reads LNHDA; CDR2 reads SQIVND (reference sequence). CDR3 region: CASSRGNQPQHF. CDR3 DNA: TGTGCCAGCAGCCGTGGCAATCAGCCCCAGCATTTT.

This clonotype occurred many times. V usage is TRBV9 and J usage is TRBJ2-3; TRBD1 or TRBD2 may be the D gene (7 bases each). V was shortened by 3 bases and J by 5 bases, with 13 bases between the two germline ends. CDR3 size: 14 residues. The germline V gene has CDR1 SGDLS and CDR2 YYNGEE. The CDR3 loop is CASSEQGRGDTQYF. In DNA, the CDR3 is TGTGCCAGCAGCGAACAGGGGAGGGGAGATACGCAGTATTTT. The complete variable domain, with remaining parts taken from reference TRBV9 and TRBJ2-3, reads DSGVTQTPKHLITATGQRVTLRCSPRSGDLSVYWYQQSLDQGLQFLIQYYNGEERAKGNILERFSAQQFPDLHSELNLSSLELGDSALYFCASSEQGRGDTQYFGPGTRLTVL.

This clonotype has ten or more counts. The J gene is TRBJ2-7, the V gene TRBV27; possibly TRBD2 for D (6 bases). The CDR3 is 14 amino acids. Trimming cost V 8 bases and J 0 bases, with 14 bases left between them. Germline V gene data show CDR1 as MNHEY and CDR2 as SMNVEV (reference sequence). The CDR3 DNA reads as TGTGCCAGCGGTGGCGCGGGAAGCTCCTACGAGCAGTACTTC. This codes for CASGGAGSSYEQYF.